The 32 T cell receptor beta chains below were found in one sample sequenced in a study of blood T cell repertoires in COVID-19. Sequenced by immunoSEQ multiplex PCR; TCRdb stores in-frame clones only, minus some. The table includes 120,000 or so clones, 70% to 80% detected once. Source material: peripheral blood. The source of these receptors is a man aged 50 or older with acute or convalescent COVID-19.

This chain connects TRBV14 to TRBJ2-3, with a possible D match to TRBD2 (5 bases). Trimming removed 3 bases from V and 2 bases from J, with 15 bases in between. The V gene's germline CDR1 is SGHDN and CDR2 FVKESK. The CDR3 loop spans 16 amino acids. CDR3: CASSQRPSHLTDTQYF. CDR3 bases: TGTGCCAGCAGCCAGAGACCTAGCCATCTCACAGATACGCAGTATTTT.

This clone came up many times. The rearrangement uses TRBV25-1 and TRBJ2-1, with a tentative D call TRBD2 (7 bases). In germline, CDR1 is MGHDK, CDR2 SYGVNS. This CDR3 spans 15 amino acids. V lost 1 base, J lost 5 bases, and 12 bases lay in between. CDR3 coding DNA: TGTGCCAGCAGTGAATTAGGGGGGGATCACAATGAGCAGTTCTTC. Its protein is CASSELGGDHNEQFF.

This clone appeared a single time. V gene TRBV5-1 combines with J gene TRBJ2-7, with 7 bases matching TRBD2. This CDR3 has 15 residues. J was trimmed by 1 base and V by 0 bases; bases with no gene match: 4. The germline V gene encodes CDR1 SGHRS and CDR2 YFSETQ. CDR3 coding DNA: TGCGCCAGCAGCTTGGGCGGGAGCTTTTCCTACGAGCAGTACTTC. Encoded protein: CASSLGGSFSYEQYF.

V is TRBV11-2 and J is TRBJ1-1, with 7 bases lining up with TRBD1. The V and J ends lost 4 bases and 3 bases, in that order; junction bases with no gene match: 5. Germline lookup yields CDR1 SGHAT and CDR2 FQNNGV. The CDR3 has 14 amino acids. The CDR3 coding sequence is TGTGCCAGCAGCTCCGGGACAGCCTACACTGAAGCTTTCTTT. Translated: CASSSGTAYTEAFF.

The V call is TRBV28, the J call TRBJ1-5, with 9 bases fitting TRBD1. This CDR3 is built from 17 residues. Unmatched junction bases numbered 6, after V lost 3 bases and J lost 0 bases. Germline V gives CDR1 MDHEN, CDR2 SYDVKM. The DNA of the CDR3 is TGTGCCAGCAGTTTTGGACAGGGGACCTATAGCAATCAGCCCCAGCATTTT. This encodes CASSFGQGTYSNQPQHF.

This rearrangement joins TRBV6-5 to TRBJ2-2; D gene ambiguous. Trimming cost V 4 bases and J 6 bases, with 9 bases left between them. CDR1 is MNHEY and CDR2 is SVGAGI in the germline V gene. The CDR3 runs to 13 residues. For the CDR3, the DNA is TGTGCCAGCAGTTTTCCTTCGGCCGGGGAGCTGTTTTTT. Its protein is CASSFPSAGELFF.

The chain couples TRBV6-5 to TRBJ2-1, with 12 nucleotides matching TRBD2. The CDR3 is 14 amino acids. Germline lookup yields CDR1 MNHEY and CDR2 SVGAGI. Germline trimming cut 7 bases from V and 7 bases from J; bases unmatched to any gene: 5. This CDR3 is CASIGLAGKNEQFF. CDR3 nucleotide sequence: TGTGCCAGCATTGGACTAGCGGGGAAAAATGAGCAGTTCTTC.

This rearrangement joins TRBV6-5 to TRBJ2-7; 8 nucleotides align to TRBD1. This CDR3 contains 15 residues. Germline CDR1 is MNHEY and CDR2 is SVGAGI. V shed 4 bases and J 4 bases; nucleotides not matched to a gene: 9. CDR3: CASSSRTGQGYEQYF. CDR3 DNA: TGTGCCAGCAGTTCTCGGACAGGGCAGGGATACGAGCAGTACTTC.

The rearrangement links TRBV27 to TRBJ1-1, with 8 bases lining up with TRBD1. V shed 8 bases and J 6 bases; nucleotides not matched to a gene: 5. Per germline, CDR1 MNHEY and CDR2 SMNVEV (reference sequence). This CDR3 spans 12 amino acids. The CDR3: CASGQGFSEAFF. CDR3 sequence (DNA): TGTGCCAGCGGACAGGGATTCTCTGAAGCTTTCTTT.

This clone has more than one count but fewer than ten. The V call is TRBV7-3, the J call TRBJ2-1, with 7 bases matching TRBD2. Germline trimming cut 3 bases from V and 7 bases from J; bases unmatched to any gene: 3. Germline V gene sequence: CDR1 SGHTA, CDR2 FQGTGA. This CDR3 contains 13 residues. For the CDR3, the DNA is TGTGCCAGCAGCTTCAAAGCGGGGAATGAGCAGTTCTTC. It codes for CASSFKAGNEQFF.

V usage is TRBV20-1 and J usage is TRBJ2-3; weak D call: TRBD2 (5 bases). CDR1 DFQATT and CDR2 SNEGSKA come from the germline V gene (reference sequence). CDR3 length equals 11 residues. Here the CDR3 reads CSPGESDTQYF. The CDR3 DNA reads TGCAGCCCCGGGGAATCCGATACGCAGTATTTT.

CDR3 in amino acids: CASSQVGGGYTF. The CDR3 DNA follows: TGTGCCAGCAGCCAAGTGGGAGGGGGCTACACCTTC. The V and J genes are TRBV3-1 (or the pseudogene TRBV3-2) and TRBJ1-2; D not certain. Germline CDR1 and CDR2: LGHDT and YNNKEL (reference sequence). The CDR3 runs to 12 residues. Trimming removed 1 base from V and 8 bases from J, with 8 bases in between.

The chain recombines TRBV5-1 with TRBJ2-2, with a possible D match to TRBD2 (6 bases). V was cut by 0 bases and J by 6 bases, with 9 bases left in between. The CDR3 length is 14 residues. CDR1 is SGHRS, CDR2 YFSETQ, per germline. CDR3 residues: CASSLDPGAGELFF. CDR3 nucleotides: TGCGCCAGCAGCTTGGATCCGGGGGCCGGGGAGCTGTTTTTT.

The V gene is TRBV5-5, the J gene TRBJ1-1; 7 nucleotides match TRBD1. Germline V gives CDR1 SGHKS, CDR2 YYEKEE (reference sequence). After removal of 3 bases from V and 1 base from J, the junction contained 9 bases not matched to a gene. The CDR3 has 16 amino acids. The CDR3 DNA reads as TGTGCCAGCAGCTCCGGACAGGCCATAAAGAACACTGAAGCTTTCTTT. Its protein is CASSSGQAIKNTEAFF. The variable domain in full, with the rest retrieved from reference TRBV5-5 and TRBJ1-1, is DAGVTQSPTHLIKTRGQQVTLRCSPISGHKSVSWYQQVLGQGPQFIFQYYEKEERGRGNFPDRFSARQFPNYSSELNVNALLLGDSALYLCASSSGQAIKNTEAFFGQGTRLTVV.

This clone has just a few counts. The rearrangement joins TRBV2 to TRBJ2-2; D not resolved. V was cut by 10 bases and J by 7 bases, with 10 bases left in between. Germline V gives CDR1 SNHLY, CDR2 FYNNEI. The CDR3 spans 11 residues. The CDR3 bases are TGTGCCACATCCCCGGGCGGGGAGCTGTTTTTT. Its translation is CATSPGGELFF.

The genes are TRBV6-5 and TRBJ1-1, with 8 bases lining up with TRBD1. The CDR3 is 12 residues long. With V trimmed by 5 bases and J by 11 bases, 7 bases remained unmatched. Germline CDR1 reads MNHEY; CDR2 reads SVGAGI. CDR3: CASSRTGLPAFF. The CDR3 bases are TGTGCCAGCAGTCGGACAGGGCTCCCGGCTTTCTTT.

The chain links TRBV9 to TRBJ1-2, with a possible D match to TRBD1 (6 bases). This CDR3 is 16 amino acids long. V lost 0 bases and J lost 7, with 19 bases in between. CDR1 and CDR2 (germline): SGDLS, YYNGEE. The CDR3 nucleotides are TGTGCCAGCAGCGTAGCTTCCGCAGGGGAGTATTCTGGCTACACCTTC. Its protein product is CASSVASAGEYSGYTF.

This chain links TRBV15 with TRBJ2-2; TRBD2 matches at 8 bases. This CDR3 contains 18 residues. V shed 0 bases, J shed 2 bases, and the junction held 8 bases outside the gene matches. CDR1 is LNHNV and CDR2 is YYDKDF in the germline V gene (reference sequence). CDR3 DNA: TGTGCCACCAGCAGAGATCGATCAGGGACTAGTAACACCGGGGAGCTGTTTTTT. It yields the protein CATSRDRSGTSNTGELFF.

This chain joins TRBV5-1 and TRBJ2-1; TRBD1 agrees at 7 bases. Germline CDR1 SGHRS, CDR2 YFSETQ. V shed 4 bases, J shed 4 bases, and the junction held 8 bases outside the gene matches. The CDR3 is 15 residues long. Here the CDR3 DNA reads TGCGCCAGCAGCCCACAGGGGACCCTATACAATGAGCAGTTCTTC. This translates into CASSPQGTLYNEQFF.

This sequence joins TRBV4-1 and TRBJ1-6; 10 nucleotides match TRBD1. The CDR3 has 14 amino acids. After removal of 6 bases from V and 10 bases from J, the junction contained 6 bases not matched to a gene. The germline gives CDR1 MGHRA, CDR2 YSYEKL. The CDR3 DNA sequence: TGCGCCAGCAGAGGGACAGGGGACGGCTCACCCCTCCACTTT. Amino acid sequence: CASRGTGDGSPLHF.

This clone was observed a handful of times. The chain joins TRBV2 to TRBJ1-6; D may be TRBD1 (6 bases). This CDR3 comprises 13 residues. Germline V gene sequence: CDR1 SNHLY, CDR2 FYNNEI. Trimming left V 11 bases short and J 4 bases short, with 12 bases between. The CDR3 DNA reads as TGTGCCGGGAGAGGACAGTATAATTCACCCCTCCACTTT. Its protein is CAGRGQYNSPLHF.

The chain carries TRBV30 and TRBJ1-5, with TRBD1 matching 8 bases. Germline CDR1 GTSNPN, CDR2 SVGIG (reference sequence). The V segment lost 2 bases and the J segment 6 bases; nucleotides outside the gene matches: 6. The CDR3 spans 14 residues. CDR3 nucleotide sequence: TGTGCCTGGAGTTTTGGACAGGGTGGTCAGCCCCAGCATTTT. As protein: CAWSFGQGGQPQHF.

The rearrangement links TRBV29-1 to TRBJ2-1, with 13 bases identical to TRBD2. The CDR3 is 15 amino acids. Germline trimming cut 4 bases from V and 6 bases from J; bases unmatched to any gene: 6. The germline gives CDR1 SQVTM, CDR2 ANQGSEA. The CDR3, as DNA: TGCAGCGTTGGTAGGCGGACTAGCGGGAGCAATGAGCAGTTCTTC. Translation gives CSVGRRTSGSNEQFF.

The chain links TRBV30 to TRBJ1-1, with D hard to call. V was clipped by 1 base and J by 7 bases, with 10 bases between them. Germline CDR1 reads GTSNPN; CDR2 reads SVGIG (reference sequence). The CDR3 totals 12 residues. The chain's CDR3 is CAWSDQVDEAFF. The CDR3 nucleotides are TGTGCCTGGAGTGATCAGGTAGATGAAGCTTTCTTT.

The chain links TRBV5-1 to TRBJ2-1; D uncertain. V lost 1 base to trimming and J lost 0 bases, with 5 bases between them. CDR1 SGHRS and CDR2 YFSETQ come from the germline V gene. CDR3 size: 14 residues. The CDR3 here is CASSLLSSYNEQFF. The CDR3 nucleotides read TGCGCCAGCAGCTTGTTATCCTCCTACAATGAGCAGTTCTTC.

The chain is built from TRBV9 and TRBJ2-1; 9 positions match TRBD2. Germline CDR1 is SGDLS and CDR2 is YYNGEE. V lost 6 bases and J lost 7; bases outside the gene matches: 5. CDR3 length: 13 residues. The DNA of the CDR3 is TGTGCCAGCACGCCGGGACTAGCAAATGAGCAGTTCTTC. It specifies CASTPGLANEQFF.

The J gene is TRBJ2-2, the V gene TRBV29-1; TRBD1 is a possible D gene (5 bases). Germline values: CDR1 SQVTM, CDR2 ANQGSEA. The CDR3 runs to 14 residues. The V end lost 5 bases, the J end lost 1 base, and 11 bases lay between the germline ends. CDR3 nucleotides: TGCAGCGTTAAGGGGAATTGGAACACCGGGGAGCTGTTTTTT. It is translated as CSVKGNWNTGELFF.

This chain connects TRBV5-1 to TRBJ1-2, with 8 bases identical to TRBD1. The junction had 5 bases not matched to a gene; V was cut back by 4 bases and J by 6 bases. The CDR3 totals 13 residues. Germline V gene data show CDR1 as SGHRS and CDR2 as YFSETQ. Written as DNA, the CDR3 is TGCGCCAGCAGCCCGGACAGGGATCATGGCTACACCTTC. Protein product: CASSPDRDHGYTF.

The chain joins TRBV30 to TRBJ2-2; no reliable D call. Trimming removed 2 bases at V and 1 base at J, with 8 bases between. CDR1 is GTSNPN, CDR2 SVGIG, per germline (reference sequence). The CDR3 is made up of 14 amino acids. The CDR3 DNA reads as TGTGCCTGGAGTAAACCAGGGAACACCGGGGAGCTGTTTTTT. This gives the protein CAWSKPGNTGELFF.

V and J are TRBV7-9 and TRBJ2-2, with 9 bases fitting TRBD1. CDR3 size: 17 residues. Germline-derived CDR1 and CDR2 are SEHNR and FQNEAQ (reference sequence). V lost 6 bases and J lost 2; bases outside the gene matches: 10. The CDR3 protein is CASRPTTGGYNTGELFF. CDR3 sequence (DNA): TGTGCCAGCAGACCCACGACAGGGGGTTATAACACCGGGGAGCTGTTTTTT.

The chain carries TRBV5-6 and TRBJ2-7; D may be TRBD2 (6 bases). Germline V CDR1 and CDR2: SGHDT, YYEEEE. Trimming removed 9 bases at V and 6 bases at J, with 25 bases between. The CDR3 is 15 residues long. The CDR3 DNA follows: TGTGCCACAAGAATGTGGGTTGCGGGATTGAGCGAGCAGTACTTC. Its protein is CATRMWVAGLSEQYF.

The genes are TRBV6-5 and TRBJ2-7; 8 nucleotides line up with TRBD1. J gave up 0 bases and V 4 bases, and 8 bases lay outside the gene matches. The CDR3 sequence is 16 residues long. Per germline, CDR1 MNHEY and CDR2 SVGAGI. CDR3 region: CASSSPRQGSSYEQYF. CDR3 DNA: TGTGCCAGCAGTTCCCCCCGACAGGGGAGCTCCTACGAGCAGTACTTC.